One and the same sample provided the 3 T cell receptor beta chains below, sequenced in a study of siplizumab effects on memory and regulatory T cells. Measured with immunoSEQ multiplex PCR; TCRdb has only the in-frame clones, and not every one. This sample has roughly 62,000 clones, with 80% to 95% found just once. The specimen sequenced was CD8+ T cells sorted from blood. All receptors derive from a human donor in good health.

The chain combines TRBV13 with TRBJ2-1; TRBD2 aligns across 7 bases. V dropped 4 bases and J dropped 7; count of bases not matched to a gene: 19. This CDR3 spans 18 amino acids. Germline assignment: CDR1 PRHDT and CDR2 FYEKMQ (reference sequence). The CDR3 nucleotides read TGTGCCAGCAGCTCCTCCGCAGGCCGCGGGGGAGCGCTGAATGAGCAGTTCTTC. Its protein product is CASSSSAGRGGALNEQFF. Combining the CDR3 with reference TRBV13 and TRBJ2-1 gives the whole variable domain AAGVIQSPRHLIKEKRETATLKCYPIPRHDTVYWYQQGPGQDPQFLISFYEKMQSDKGSIPDRFSAQQFSDYHSELNMSSLELGDSALYFCASSSSAGRGGALNEQFFGPGTRLTVL.

The rearrangement joins TRBV6-6 to TRBJ2-3; D is undetermined. The CDR3 spans 15 residues. The germline V and J ends were trimmed by 2 bases and 2 bases, with 11 bases remaining between them. The V gene's germline CDR1 is MNHNY and CDR2 SVGAGI (reference sequence). The CDR3 loop reads CASSYHEAYTDTQYF. The CDR3 DNA sequence: TGTGCCAGCAGTTACCACGAGGCGTACACAGATACGCAGTATTTT.

The J gene is TRBJ2-7, the V gene TRBV6-5; tentatively, D is TRBD1 (6 bases). CDR1 and CDR2 (germline): MNHEY, SVGAGI. The CDR3 spans 14 residues. V shed 8 bases and J shed 3 bases, with 17 bases lying between them. The CDR3 here is CASRQGLGNYEQYF. CDR3 in DNA: TGTGCCAGCCGGCAGGGGCTAGGAAACTACGAGCAGTACTTC.